This is a list of T cell receptor beta chains from one sample in a study of blood T cell repertoires in COVID-19. Using immunoSEQ multiplex PCR, the repertoire was profiled, and TCRdb retains in-frame clones only, with some absent. This sample has over 120,000 clones; about 75% occur once, and the top ten carry roughly 2.9%. Specimen: PBMCs or T cells enriched from blood (not recorded which). The receptor set was obtained from a woman aged 45 to 65 who had recovered from COVID-19. Each CDR3 is given with its conserved first and last residue. A D gene is named only where the DNA matches it firmly. Some rows have no size entry. The others give once, few or many, or a class for an expanded clone.

j_gene: TRBJ2-2; v_gene: TRBV27; abundance: .; d_gene: TRBD2; CDR3nt: TGTGCCAGCAGCCTGGGACTATTGAACACCGGGGAGCTGTTTTTT; CDR3aa: CASSLGLLNTGELFF
j_gene: TRBJ1-3; v_gene: TRBV18; abundance: once; d_gene: TRBD1; CDR3nt: TGTGCCAGCTCACCCTATCTAATGGGACAGAGAAACACCATATATTTT; CDR3aa: CASSPYLMGQRNTIYF
j_gene: TRBJ1-2; v_gene: TRBV29-1; abundance: .; d_gene: .; CDR3nt: TGCAGCGTTGGGCAAACAGGGCTTCTTGGCGGCTACACCTTC; CDR3aa: CSVGQTGLLGGYTF
j_gene: TRBJ2-1; v_gene: TRBV7-3; abundance: .; d_gene: TRBD2; CDR3nt: TGTGCCAGCAGCTTAACACGCCCGACTAGCGGGACCTACAATGAGCAGTTCTTC; CDR3aa: CASSLTRPTSGTYNEQFF
j_gene: TRBJ2-7; v_gene: TRBV19; abundance: .; d_gene: TRBD2; CDR3nt: TGTGCCAGTAGCCGACTAGCGGGAGGCGACGAGCAGTACTTC; CDR3aa: CASSRLAGGDEQYF
j_gene: TRBJ1-6; v_gene: TRBV5-1; abundance: .; d_gene: .; CDR3nt: TGCGCCAGCAGCCCCACGCGCGGGCCTTCACCCCTCCACTTT; CDR3aa: CASSPTRGPSPLHF
j_gene: TRBJ2-3; v_gene: TRBV27; abundance: .; d_gene: TRBD2; CDR3nt: TGTGCCAGCAGTTTGAGGCTAGCGGGAGAATTGGCGGGCACAGATACGCAGTATTTT; CDR3aa: CASSLRLAGELAGTDTQYF
j_gene: TRBJ1-1; v_gene: TRBV28; abundance: many; d_gene: .; CDR3nt: TGTGCCAGCAGAGGTACAGGTAACACTGAAGCTTTCTTT; CDR3aa: CASRGTGNTEAFF
j_gene: TRBJ1-5; v_gene: TRBV27; abundance: few; d_gene: .; CDR3nt: TGTGCCAGCACCACCTGGGGAGGCAATCAGCCCCAGCATTTT; CDR3aa: CASTTWGGNQPQHF
j_gene: TRBJ2-5; v_gene: TRBV9; abundance: .; d_gene: .; CDR3nt: TGTGCCAGCCCCGGGGGAAGCGCCCAAGAGACCCAGTACTTC; CDR3aa: CASPGGSAQETQYF
j_gene: TRBJ1-1; v_gene: TRBV2; abundance: .; d_gene: .; CDR3nt: TGTGCCAGCAGTGAAGTCCGAGACACTGAAGCTTTCTTT; CDR3aa: CASSEVRDTEAFF
j_gene: TRBJ2-7; v_gene: TRBV19; abundance: .; d_gene: TRBD1; CDR3nt: TGTGCCAGTAGAAGGGGACAGAATTACGAGCAGTACTTC; CDR3aa: CASRRGQNYEQYF
j_gene: TRBJ2-5; v_gene: TRBV2; abundance: .; d_gene: .; CDR3nt: TGTGCCAGCAGTGGGACAGTCATACAAGAGACCCAGTACTTC; CDR3aa: CASSGTVIQETQYF
j_gene: TRBJ2-1; v_gene: TRBV10-3; abundance: .; d_gene: TRBD2; CDR3nt: TGTGCCATCAGTGACGGGACTACCAATGAGCAGTTCTTC; CDR3aa: CAISDGTTNEQFF
j_gene: TRBJ1-1; v_gene: TRBV13; abundance: .; d_gene: TRBD1; CDR3nt: TGTGCCAGCAGCCTAAGGGGGCAGGGGGTAATTGGCACTGAAGCTTTCTTT; CDR3aa: CASSLRGQGVIGTEAFF
j_gene: TRBJ1-1; v_gene: TRBV7-2; abundance: few; d_gene: .; CDR3nt: TGTGCCAGCAGCCTTCTGGGAGAGCCGCAACTGGGAGCTTTCTTT; CDR3aa: CASSLLGEPQLGAFF
j_gene: TRBJ2-1; v_gene: TRBV5-1; abundance: .; d_gene: .; CDR3nt: TGCGCCAGCAAATCTCACGCCAGCGGTCGCTCCTACAATGAGCAGTTCTTC; CDR3aa: CASKSHASGRSYNEQFF
j_gene: TRBJ1-2; v_gene: TRBV18; abundance: .; d_gene: .; CDR3nt: TGTGCCAGCTCAAGCCGGGACATGGATGGCTACACCTTC; CDR3aa: CASSSRDMDGYTF
j_gene: TRBJ2-2; v_gene: TRBV5-1; abundance: .; d_gene: TRBD1; CDR3nt: TGCGCCAGCAGCTTACAGGGGGCGCGGGACACCGGGGAGCTGTTTTTT; CDR3aa: CASSLQGARDTGELFF
j_gene: TRBJ1-1; v_gene: TRBV7-3; abundance: .; d_gene: .; CDR3nt: TGTGCCAGCAGCTTAAAAGGAGGGGCGGACACTGAAGCTTTCTTT; CDR3aa: CASSLKGGADTEAFF
j_gene: TRBJ1-4; v_gene: TRBV5-5; abundance: once; d_gene: .; CDR3nt: TGTGCCAGCAGCTTGGAAGGGGTTAAAGGTGAAAAACTGTTTTTT; CDR3aa: CASSLEGVKGEKLFF
j_gene: TRBJ2-7; v_gene: TRBV29-1; abundance: .; d_gene: .; CDR3nt: TGCAGCTTCCGGACCCCGGGGTACGAGCAGTACTTC; CDR3aa: CSFRTPGYEQYF
j_gene: TRBJ1-1; v_gene: TRBV12-3/TRBV12-4; abundance: .; d_gene: .; CDR3nt: TGTGCCAGCAGTTTTGCGGGAACTGAAGCTTTCTTT; CDR3aa: CASSFAGTEAFF
j_gene: TRBJ1-2; v_gene: TRBV27; abundance: once; d_gene: .; CDR3nt: TGTGCCAGCAGTTTAGGCCGGAGCCCCTATGGCTACACCTTC; CDR3aa: CASSLGRSPYGYTF
j_gene: TRBJ2-1; v_gene: TRBV11-2; abundance: .; d_gene: TRBD2; CDR3nt: TGTGCCAGCAGCTTTTCGGGGCTAGCGGGAGGCCAAGGAAATGAGCAGTTCTTC; CDR3aa: CASSFSGLAGGQGNEQFF
j_gene: TRBJ2-7; v_gene: TRBV7-8; abundance: .; d_gene: TRBD2; CDR3nt: TGTGCCAGCACATTTACCCCCGCGGGAGACACCACCGAGCAGTACTTC; CDR3aa: CASTFTPAGDTTEQYF
j_gene: TRBJ2-7; v_gene: TRBV2; abundance: .; d_gene: .; CDR3nt: TGTGCCAGCAACAAGGCCGGGGGCGAGCAGTACTTC; CDR3aa: CASNKAGGEQYF
j_gene: TRBJ1-3; v_gene: TRBV28; abundance: .; d_gene: .; CDR3nt: TGTGCCAGTCTCTGGCCCTCTGGAAACACCATATATTTT; CDR3aa: CASLWPSGNTIYF
j_gene: TRBJ2-7; v_gene: TRBV7-3; abundance: .; d_gene: TRBD1; CDR3nt: TGTGCCAGCAGCCCGGGACAGGGTAGGAACTACGAGCAGTACTTC; CDR3aa: CASSPGQGRNYEQYF
j_gene: TRBJ2-7; v_gene: TRBV4-1; abundance: .; d_gene: .; CDR3nt: TGCGCCAGCAGCCAAGATACAGGATTCAGGTTATACGAGCAGTACTTC; CDR3aa: CASSQDTGFRLYEQYF
j_gene: TRBJ2-1; v_gene: TRBV5-1; abundance: .; d_gene: TRBD1; CDR3nt: TGCGCCAGCAGCTTGGACGGACAGGGTTTGAATGAGCAGTTCTTC; CDR3aa: CASSLDGQGLNEQFF
j_gene: TRBJ1-5; v_gene: TRBV23-1; abundance: .; d_gene: .; CDR3nt: TGCGCCAGCAGGGGGCGCGCAATCAATCAGCCCCAGCATTTT; CDR3aa: CASRGRAINQPQHF
j_gene: TRBJ1-1; v_gene: TRBV3-1/TRBV3-2; abundance: .; d_gene: .; CDR3nt: TGTGCCAGCAGCCCCCTGAGGGCGATGAACACTGAAGCTTTCTTT; CDR3aa: CASSPLRAMNTEAFF
j_gene: TRBJ1-2; v_gene: TRBV7-2; abundance: .; d_gene: .; CDR3nt: TGTGCCAGCACCCCTGGGGGGGAGAATATCTATTATGGCTACACCTTC; CDR3aa: CASTPGGENIYYGYTF
j_gene: TRBJ2-7; v_gene: TRBV5-1; abundance: once; d_gene: .; CDR3nt: TGCGCCAGCAGCCCCGGACAGACCTACGAGCAGTACTTC; CDR3aa: CASSPGQTYEQYF
j_gene: TRBJ1-1; v_gene: TRBV10-2; abundance: .; d_gene: TRBD1; CDR3nt: TGCGCCAGCAGTGAGTCCTCGATCGGGACAGGGGAAGCTTTCTTT; CDR3aa: CASSESSIGTGEAFF
j_gene: TRBJ2-4; v_gene: TRBV7-9; abundance: .; d_gene: TRBD1; CDR3nt: TGTGCCAGCAGCTTGGGACAGGGTAACATTCAGTACTTC; CDR3aa: CASSLGQGNIQYF
j_gene: TRBJ2-7; v_gene: TRBV18; abundance: .; d_gene: TRBD2; CDR3nt: TGTGCCAGCTCATCGGGACTAGCGGGAGGCGAGCAGTACTTC; CDR3aa: CASSSGLAGGEQYF
j_gene: TRBJ1-2; v_gene: TRBV4-1; abundance: .; d_gene: TRBD1; CDR3nt: TGCGCCAGCAGCCAAGGACAGGGAACGGGCTACACCTTC; CDR3aa: CASSQGQGTGYTF
j_gene: TRBJ2-2; v_gene: TRBV19; abundance: .; d_gene: .; CDR3nt: TGTGCCAGTAGTACGGGACAGAACACCGGGGAGCTGTTTTTT; CDR3aa: CASSTGQNTGELFF
j_gene: TRBJ2-1; v_gene: TRBV30; abundance: .; d_gene: TRBD2; CDR3nt: TGTGCCTTCCTTCGCGGGGGGGCCGGGGTTGAGCAGTTCTTC; CDR3aa: CAFLRGGAGVEQFF
j_gene: TRBJ1-2; v_gene: TRBV4-1; abundance: .; d_gene: TRBD1; CDR3nt: TGCGCCAGCAGTATTGGACAGGGGTCTATACGCTATGGCTACACCTTC; CDR3aa: CASSIGQGSIRYGYTF
j_gene: TRBJ1-2; v_gene: TRBV2; abundance: few; d_gene: TRBD1; CDR3nt: TGTGCCAGCACCTCTCCCGGGACAGGGTACTATGGCTACACCTTC; CDR3aa: CASTSPGTGYYGYTF
j_gene: TRBJ2-1; v_gene: TRBV12-5; abundance: .; d_gene: TRBD2; CDR3nt: TGTGCTAGTGGTGTTCATGGGGGGGGACCCTACAATGAGCAGTTCTTC; CDR3aa: CASGVHGGGPYNEQFF
j_gene: TRBJ2-3; v_gene: TRBV28; abundance: few; d_gene: .; CDR3nt: TGTGCCAGCAGTTCCCCCCTTCGGCGGGACGAAGATACGCAGTATTTT; CDR3aa: CASSSPLRRDEDTQYF
j_gene: TRBJ2-7; v_gene: TRBV3-1/TRBV3-2; abundance: few; d_gene: TRBD2; CDR3nt: TGTGCCAGCAGCGGACTAGCGGGTACCTACGAGCAGTACTTC; CDR3aa: CASSGLAGTYEQYF